The 18 T cell receptor beta chains presented below share a single source sample, sequenced in a study of cytomegalovirus exposure and HLA in healthy donors. PCR employed 60 Vbeta and 13 Jbeta primers. Libraries were prepared by immunoSEQ multiplex PCR; TCRdb keeps only in-frame clonotypes and omits some of them. Counted here are 120,000 or so clones, 83% occurring once; the ten biggest clones make up approximately 3.8%. The sequencing sample was made of PBMCs. The origin of the receptors is a woman between 35 and 50 years old in good health and CMV-seropositive.

This chain links TRBV5-1 with TRBJ2-3; TRBD1 agrees at 8 bases. Germline CDR1 and CDR2: SGHRS and YFSETQ. V lost 6 bases to trimming and J lost 0 bases; unmatched junction nucleotides: 6. This CDR3 spans 15 amino acids. CDR3 residues: CASTQGAPSTDTQYF. In DNA, the CDR3 is TGCGCCAGCACTCAGGGGGCCCCAAGCACAGATACGCAGTATTTT.

The chain has TRBV5-8 and TRBJ2-5, with 10 positions matching TRBD1. CDR1 is SGHTS, CDR2 YDEGEE, per germline. This CDR3 has 14 amino acids. J was trimmed by 5 bases and V by 4 bases; bases with no gene match: 5. CDR3 loop: CASSLDRGHETQYF. The CDR3 region has the DNA TGTGCCAGCAGCCTCGACAGGGGGCACGAGACCCAGTACTTC.

V and J are TRBV5-6 and TRBJ2-1, with unresolved D. This CDR3 is built from 13 residues. Trimming took 2 bases from V and 5 from J, leaving 8 bases between them. Germline values: CDR1 SGHDT, CDR2 YYEEEE. The CDR3 reads CASSFLADNEQFF. Written as DNA, the CDR3 is TGTGCCAGCAGCTTTCTGGCGGACAATGAGCAGTTCTTC.

The V gene is TRBV4-3, the J gene TRBJ1-1; TRBD1 agrees at 9 bases. After removal of 0 bases from V and 9 bases from J, the junction contained 8 bases not matched to a gene. The CDR3 has 15 residues. CDR1 and CDR2 (germline): LGHNA, YSLEER. Here the CDR3 DNA reads TGCGCCAGCAGCCAAGAACCGGGACAGGGAAGTCAAGCTTTCTTT. Translating it yields CASSQEPGQGSQAFF.

In DNA, the CDR3 is TGCGCCAGCAGCTTTTTGGGGCCCTACGAGCAGTACTTC. The encoded protein is CASSFLGPYEQYF. The chain links TRBV5-1 to TRBJ2-7, with D possibly TRBD1 on 5 matching bases. The CDR3 spans 13 residues. The germline gives CDR1 SGHRS, CDR2 YFSETQ. V gave up 2 bases and J gave up 2 bases, with 8 bases separating them. Filled out from reference TRBV5-1 and TRBJ2-7, the complete variable domain reads KAGVTQTPRYLIKTRGQQVTLSCSPISGHRSVSWYQQTPGQGLQFLFEYFSETQRNKGNFPGRFSGRQFSNSRSEMNVSTLELGDSALYLCASSFLGPYEQYFGPGTRLTVT.

The genes are TRBV28 and TRBJ1-1; D is undetermined. CDR3 length equals 11 residues. The V and J ends lost 2 bases and 9 bases respectively, with 7 bases between them. In germline, CDR1 is MDHEN, CDR2 SYDVKM. The CDR3 sequence is CASSLGRQAFF. In DNA, the CDR3 is TGTGCCAGCAGTTTAGGCAGGCAAGCTTTCTTT.

J is TRBJ2-1 and V is TRBV2; 11 nucleotides match TRBD2. Per germline, CDR1 SNHLY and CDR2 FYNNEI. This CDR3 has 13 residues. With 9 bases clipped from V and 8 bases from J, the junction kept 6 bases outside the gene matches. CDR3 residues: CASALAGEDEQFF. The CDR3 DNA reads as TGTGCCAGTGCACTAGCGGGAGAGGATGAGCAGTTCTTC.

This rearrangement joins TRBV4-1 to TRBJ2-7; TRBD1 matches 9 bases. Germline V CDR1 and CDR2: MGHRA, YSYEKL. The CDR3 sequence is 15 residues long. Germline trimming cut 1 base from V and 0 bases from J; bases unmatched to any gene: 1. The CDR3 DNA reads TGCGCCAGCAGCCAAGGACAGGGGGACTCCTACGAGCAGTACTTC. This encodes CASSQGQGDSYEQYF.

V gene TRBV27 combines with J gene TRBJ1-2; the D is unclear. The germline V gene encodes CDR1 MNHEY and CDR2 SMNVEV (reference sequence). V lost 5 bases and J 5 bases, leaving 12 bases between the germline ends. This CDR3 is 13 amino acids long. CDR3 bases: TGTGCCAGCAGTCCGTCTCTCCTGTATGGCTACACCTTC. Amino acid sequence: CASSPSLLYGYTF.

The V call is TRBV4-1, the J call TRBJ2-3; 12 bases fit TRBD2. Germline V lookup: CDR1 MGHRA, CDR2 YSYEKL. The CDR3 spans 16 residues. After removal of 5 bases from V and 1 base from J, the junction contained 4 bases not matched to a gene. CDR3 sequence reads: CASSSRLAGGTDTQYF. The CDR3 nucleotides are TGCGCCAGCAGCTCCCGACTAGCGGGAGGCACAGATACGCAGTATTTT.

V gene TRBV11-1 combines with J gene TRBJ2-7; possible D gene TRBD2, 6 bases. This CDR3 comprises 16 residues. Germline V CDR1 and CDR2: SGHAT, FQDESV (reference sequence). V lost 1 base to trimming and J lost 3 bases, with 16 bases between them. CDR3 region: CASSLDMREALYEQYF. The DNA of the CDR3 is TGTGCCAGCAGCTTAGATATGAGGGAGGCCCTCTACGAGCAGTACTTC.

CDR3 in amino acids: CAWDLSGYGNEQYF. CDR3 nucleotide sequence: TGTGCATGGGACCTTAGCGGGTACGGGAACGAGCAGTACTTC. V gene TRBV30 combines with J gene TRBJ2-7; 7 positions match TRBD2. CDR1 GTSNPN and CDR2 SVGIG come from the germline V gene (reference sequence). The CDR3 totals 14 residues.

V gene TRBV15 combines with J gene TRBJ1-4, with D tentatively TRBD1 (5 bases). Germline assignment: CDR1 LNHNV and CDR2 YYDKDF (reference sequence). The CDR3 consists of 14 residues. V lost 6 bases and J 5 bases, leaving 13 bases between the germline ends. The CDR3 DNA is TGTGCCACCAGAAGGACAAGGACCAATGAAAAACTGTTTTTT. It codes for CATRRTRTNEKLFF.

J is TRBJ2-5 and V is TRBV19, with 11 bases identical to TRBD2. This CDR3 contains 16 residues. CDR1 and CDR2 (germline): LNHDA, SQIVND (reference sequence). V dropped 4 bases and J dropped 8; count of bases not matched to a gene: 12. The CDR3 coding sequence is TGTGCCAGTAGTAAAAACCTGGGACTAGCGGAACAAACCCAGTACTTC. It yields the protein CASSKNLGLAEQTQYF.

V gene TRBV6-1 combines with J gene TRBJ1-5, with TRBD1 identical over 8 bases. This CDR3 comprises 14 residues. Germline V gene data show CDR1 as MNHNS and CDR2 as SASEGT. The junction had 10 bases not matched to a gene; V was cut back by 6 bases and J by 9 bases. CDR3 in amino acids: CASSDGQGEGPQHF. As DNA, the CDR3 is TGTGCCAGCAGCGACGGACAGGGCGAGGGGCCCCAGCATTTT.

The CDR3, as DNA: TGTGCCAGCAGCGCGGACAGGATTACCTACGAGCAGTACTTC. It specifies CASSADRITYEQYF. The chain employs TRBV5-6 and TRBJ2-7, with TRBD1 matching 7 bases. Germline loops: CDR1 SGHDT, CDR2 YYEEEE. After removal of 4 bases from V and 2 bases from J, the junction contained 6 bases not matched to a gene. The CDR3 totals 14 residues.

The CDR3 loop reads CASSVEQGLGDTEAFF. CDR3 DNA: TGTGCCAGCAGCGTAGAACAGGGCCTGGGGGACACTGAAGCTTTCTTT. The chain is built from TRBV9 and TRBJ1-1; TRBD1 might be the D (6 bases). Germline CDR1 and CDR2: SGDLS and YYNGEE. The CDR3 has 16 residues. Trimming cost V 0 bases and J 3 bases, with 15 bases left between them.

This sequence joins TRBV10-1 and TRBJ2-3, with a tentative D call TRBD2 (6 bases). Trimming removed 0 bases from V and 3 bases from J, with 7 bases in between. The CDR3 extends over 14 amino acids. CDR1 is WNHNN, CDR2 SYGVQD, per germline (reference sequence). This CDR3 reads CASSESGLTDTQYF. CDR3 DNA sequence: TGCGCCAGCAGTGAGTCGGGACTGACAGATACGCAGTATTTT.